A selection of T cell receptor beta chains follows, all from one sample in a study of technical replicates of blood from a few donors. Method: immunoSEQ multiplex PCR; TCRdb's copy keeps in-frame clones and lacks some. This sample has about 81,000 clones, with approximately 80% found just once. Sequenced: PBMCs. These receptors were taken from a human donor in good health. Some clones in this sample may be carry-over from other donors' samples. CDR3s include the opening cysteine and the closing phenylalanine or tryptophan. Fields, in order: V gene, J gene, D gene, clone size, CDR3 DNA, CDR3 protein. D genes are given only for firm matches. Size is stated for part of the rows, as once, few or many counts, or as a class when the clone is expanded.

>TRBV13|TRBJ2-7|NA|once
TGTGCCAGCAGGGGTGGGGGCGGTTACGAGCAGTACTTC
CASRGGGGYEQYF
>TRBV19|TRBJ2-7|NA|NA
TGTGCCAGTAGTCCTCAGGCAACTGGCTACGAGCAGTACTTC
CASSPQATGYEQYF
>TRBV7-8|TRBJ2-6|NA|NA
TGTGCCAGCAACTCCCGTCGGTCTGGGGCCAACGTCCTGACTTTC
CASNSRRSGANVLTF
>TRBV11-2|TRBJ2-3|TRBD2|NA
TGTGCCAGCAGCCCCCGTGGAGCGGGGGGTCCAGATACGCAGTATTTT
CASSPRGAGGPDTQYF
>TRBV7-9|TRBJ2-6|TRBD1|once
TGTGCCAGCAGCAAGGGACAGGGCTGGGTCCTGACTTTC
CASSKGQGWVLTF
>TRBV7-7|TRBJ2-5|NA|NA
TGTGCCAGCAGCACTGGACTGGAACTACAAGAGACCCAGTACTTC
CASSTGLELQETQYF
>TRBV9|TRBJ2-5|NA|NA
TGTGCCAGCAGCGTGACCGGGACTCAACAAGAGACCCAGTACTTC
CASSVTGTQQETQYF
>TRBV30|TRBJ2-2|NA|NA
TGTGCCAGAACTGCGGGGCCGAACACCGGGGAGCTGTTTTTT
CARTAGPNTGELFF
>TRBV25-1|TRBJ2-5|NA|NA
TGTGCCAGCAGTGAATATTCGGAGACCCAGTACTTC
CASSEYSETQYF
>TRBV9|TRBJ1-3|NA|once
TGTGCCAGCAGCGCCGCCGGGAGATCCTCTGGAAACACCATATATTTT
CASSAAGRSSGNTIYF
>TRBV5-1|TRBJ2-2|NA|NA
TGCGCCAGCAGGGAGGACAGGAACACCGGGGAGCTGTTTTTT
CASREDRNTGELFF
>TRBV5-4|TRBJ2-7|TRBD2|NA
TGTGCCAGCAGTTTTGGGGGGGGAACGTCCTACGAGCAGTACTTC
CASSFGGGTSYEQYF
>TRBV29-1|TRBJ2-3|NA|NA
TGCAGCGTTCGAGTGGACAGCCTTCCCACAGATACGCAGTATTTT
CSVRVDSLPTDTQYF
>TRBV4-2|TRBJ1-1|NA|NA
TGTGCCAGCAGCCAGGTCTCAGGGCCTCTGAACACTGAAGCTTTCTTT
CASSQVSGPLNTEAFF
>TRBV5-1|TRBJ2-7|TRBD1|once
TGCGCCAGCAGCATGGACAGGGGCGGGTACGAGCAGTACTTC
CASSMDRGGYEQYF
>TRBV6-6|TRBJ2-3|TRBD1|NA
TGTGCCAGCGGAAAAACAGGGGGAGATACGCAGTATTTT
CASGKTGGDTQYF
>TRBV6-5|TRBJ1-1|NA|once
TGTGCCAGCAGTTACGAGGCCTACACTGAAGCTTTCTTT
CASSYEAYTEAFF
>TRBV5-4|TRBJ1-1|NA|NA
TGTGCCAGCAGCTTGACAGCAATGTCCACTGAAGCTTTCTTT
CASSLTAMSTEAFF
>TRBV30|TRBJ1-6|NA|NA
TGTGCCTGGAGTGTCGGTAACTATAATTCACCCCTCCACTTT
CAWSVGNYNSPLHF
>TRBV11-2|TRBJ1-1|NA|NA
TGTGCCAGCAGCAGGAACAGGGAATCTGAAGCTTTCTTT
CASSRNRESEAFF
>TRBV30|TRBJ2-3|TRBD1|NA
TGTGCCTGGAGTGCGGGACAGGGGACAGATACGCAGTATTTT
CAWSAGQGTDTQYF
>TRBV6-5|TRBJ1-1|NA|many
TGTGCCAGCAGCAGGGAAGGTACTGAAGCTTTCTTT
CASSREGTEAFF
>TRBV18|TRBJ1-1|NA|NA
TGTGCCAGCTCACCACGCGGACAGATGAACACTGAAGCTTTCTTT
CASSPRGQMNTEAFF
>TRBV5-8|TRBJ2-1|NA|once
TGTGCCAGCAGCTTGGCCCGGTATGAGCAGTTCTTC
CASSLARYEQFF
>TRBV19|TRBJ1-6|NA|NA
TGTGCCAGTAGTATAGATGTTTCAGGGCCGGTGAATAATTCACCCCTCCACTTT
CASSIDVSGPVNNSPLHF
>TRBV4-2|TRBJ1-5|TRBD1|NA
TGTGCCAGCAGCCAAGATGGACAGGCCGCTCGGCCCCAGCATTTT
CASSQDGQAARPQHF
>TRBV7-6|TRBJ2-2|NA|few
TGTGCCAGCAGCTTAGAGGCCCAGGGAAGCGGGGAGCTGTTTTTT
CASSLEAQGSGELFF
>TRBV9|TRBJ2-5|TRBD1|NA
TGTGCCAGCAGCCCAGTAGGGACACAGGGGGAGACCCAGTACTTC
CASSPVGTQGETQYF
>TRBV30|TRBJ2-7|NA|NA
TGTGCCTGGAGCCGCGGCGGGATGTCGGTCGAGCAGTACTTC
CAWSRGGMSVEQYF
>TRBV30|TRBJ1-5|NA|NA
TGTGCCTGGAGTGTACAGGGTCAGCCCCAGCATTTT
CAWSVQGQPQHF
>TRBV6-5|TRBJ1-3|NA|NA
TGTGCCAGCAGTTACGACGGAGAAAGAAACACCATATATTTT
CASSYDGERNTIYF
>TRBV6-1|TRBJ1-2|NA|NA
TGTGCCAGCAGTGCGATTGCGGGGGGATCCCGCGCCTTC
CASSAIAGGSRAF
>TRBV2|TRBJ1-5|TRBD1|NA
TGTGCCAGCAGTGAGACAGGGGGACGGCCCCAGCATTTT
CASSETGGRPQHF
>TRBV18|TRBJ2-2|TRBD2|NA
TGTGCCAGCTCACCAAACGGGGGGTCGAACACCGGGGAGCTGTTTTTT
CASSPNGGSNTGELFF
>TRBV11-3|TRBJ2-1|TRBD2|NA
TGTGCCAGCAGCTTAGATCTGAGCGGGAGTTTCAATGAGCAGTTCTTC
CASSLDLSGSFNEQFF
>TRBV6-5|TRBJ1-1|NA|NA
TGTGCCAGCAGTTACTCTGGTCGGGAATGGGCTTTCTTT
CASSYSGREWAFF
>TRBV28|TRBJ2-7|TRBD2|NA
TGTGCCAGCAGTTTATTAGCGGGTGCCTACGAGCAGTACTTC
CASSLLAGAYEQYF
>TRBV30|TRBJ1-5|TRBD1|few
TGTGCCTGGAGCGGGACAGGGGGACAGCCCCAGCATTTT
CAWSGTGGQPQHF
>TRBV4-2|TRBJ2-3|TRBD2|once
TGTGCCAGCAGCCAAGTAGAGCGGGGGGGCGCAGATACGCAGTATTTT
CASSQVERGGADTQYF
>TRBV4-1|TRBJ2-1|TRBD2|NA
TGCGCCAGCAGCCACCCCAAGCGGGAGCGGTACAATGAGCAGTTCTTC
CASSHPKRERYNEQFF
>TRBV7-2|TRBJ1-5|NA|NA
TGTGCCAGCAGGCCTCCGGGGGATCAGCCCCAGCATTTT
CASRPPGDQPQHF
>TRBV7-2|TRBJ2-1|TRBD2|NA
TGTGCCAGCAGCTTAGCGCGGGGACTAGCTAACAATGAGCAGTTCTTC
CASSLARGLANNEQFF
>TRBV29-1|TRBJ2-1|TRBD2|many
TGCAGCGCTATTAGCGGGGGGGCCATTTACAATGAGCAGTTCTTC
CSAISGGAIYNEQFF
>TRBV10-1|TRBJ2-3|NA|NA
TGCGCCAGCCCACGAAAAGGGGCAGATACGCAGTATTTT
CASPRKGADTQYF
>TRBV6-6|TRBJ2-2|NA|NA
TGTGCCAGCAGTCCAGGGGTGAACACCGGGGAGCTGTTTTTT
CASSPGVNTGELFF
>TRBV11-2|TRBJ1-2|NA|NA
TGTGCCAGCAGCCCTGGGAGTTGGGCAAGTGGCTACACCTTC
CASSPGSWASGYTF
>TRBV29-1|TRBJ2-1|TRBD2|NA
TGCAGCGTTCGGACTAGCGGGAGGTTATACAATGAGCAGTTCTTC
CSVRTSGRLYNEQFF
>TRBV30|TRBJ2-7|NA|once
TGTGCCTGGAGTGTACCGGCCGACAGACTTCGCGAGCAGTACTTC
CAWSVPADRLREQYF
>TRBV6-6|TRBJ2-2|TRBD2|NA
TGTGCCAGCAGGCAACGGACTAGCATTGACACCGGGGAGCTGTTTTTT
CASRQRTSIDTGELFF
>TRBV4-1|TRBJ2-3|NA|NA
TGCGCCAGCAGCCTAGGGGGGGGAACCACAGATACGCAGTATTTT
CASSLGGGTTDTQYF
>TRBV6-5|TRBJ2-7|NA|NA
TGTGCCAGCAGTTCCTCCGGGGGACTTGGCTACGAGCAGTACTTC
CASSSSGGLGYEQYF
>TRBV29-1|TRBJ2-1|TRBD2|NA
TGCAGCGTTAGGAGCGGGGCTAACAATGAGCAGTTCTTC
CSVRSGANNEQFF
>TRBV27|TRBJ1-5|NA|few
TGTGCCAGCAGTTTACACAGTATGTTACAGCCCCAGCATTTT
CASSLHSMLQPQHF
>TRBV25-1|TRBJ1-2|NA|NA
TGTGCCAGCAGTGAACTCCGGGACTCCGGAGGGGACTATGGCTACACCTTC
CASSELRDSGGDYGYTF
>TRBV5-4|TRBJ1-2|TRBD1|NA
TGTGCCAGCAGCGATACAGGGGGGTATGGCTACACCTTC
CASSDTGGYGYTF
>TRBV29-1|TRBJ2-7|NA|few
TGCAGCGTAAAAGGGGCGTCCTACGAGCAGTACTTC
CSVKGASYEQYF